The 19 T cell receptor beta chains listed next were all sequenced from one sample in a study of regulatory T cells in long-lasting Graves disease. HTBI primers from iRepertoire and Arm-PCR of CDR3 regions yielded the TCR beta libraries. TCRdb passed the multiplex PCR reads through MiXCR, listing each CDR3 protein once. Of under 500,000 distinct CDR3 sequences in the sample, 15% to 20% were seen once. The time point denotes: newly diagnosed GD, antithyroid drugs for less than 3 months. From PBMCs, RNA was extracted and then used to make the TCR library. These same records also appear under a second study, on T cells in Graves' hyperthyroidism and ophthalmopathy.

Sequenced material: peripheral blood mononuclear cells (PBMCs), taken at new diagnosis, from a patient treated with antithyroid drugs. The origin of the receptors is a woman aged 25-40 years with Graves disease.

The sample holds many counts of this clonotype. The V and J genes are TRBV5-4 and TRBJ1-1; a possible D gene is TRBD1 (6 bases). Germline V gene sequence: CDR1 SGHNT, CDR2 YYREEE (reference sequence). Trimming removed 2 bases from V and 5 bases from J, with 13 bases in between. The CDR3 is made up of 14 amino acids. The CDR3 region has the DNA TGTGCCAGCAGCTTTGGGGGGCGTGAGACTGAAGCTTTCTTT. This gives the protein CASSFGGRETEAFF.

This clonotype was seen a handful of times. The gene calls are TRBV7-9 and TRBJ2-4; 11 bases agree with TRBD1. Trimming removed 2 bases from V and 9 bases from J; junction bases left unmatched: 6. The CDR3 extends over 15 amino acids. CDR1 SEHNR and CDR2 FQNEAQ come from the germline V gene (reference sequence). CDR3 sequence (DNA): TGTGCCAGCAGCTTACTGGGGACAGGGGGTAGCATTCAGTACTTC. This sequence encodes CASSLLGTGGSIQYF. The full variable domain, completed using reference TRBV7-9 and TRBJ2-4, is DTGVSQNPRHKITKRGQNVTFRCDPISEHNRLYWYRQTLGQGPEFLTYFQNEAQLEKSRLLSDRFSAERPKGSFSTLEIQRTEQGDSAMYLCASSLLGTGGSIQYFGAGTRLSVL.

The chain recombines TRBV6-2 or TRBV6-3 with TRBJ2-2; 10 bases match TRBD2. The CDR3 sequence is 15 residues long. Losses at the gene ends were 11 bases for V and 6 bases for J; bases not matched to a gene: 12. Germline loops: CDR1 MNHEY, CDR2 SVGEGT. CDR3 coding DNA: TGTGCCGGCACAGGGGTAGCGGGAGGCCCCGGGGAGCTGTTTTTT. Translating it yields CAGTGVAGGPGELFF.

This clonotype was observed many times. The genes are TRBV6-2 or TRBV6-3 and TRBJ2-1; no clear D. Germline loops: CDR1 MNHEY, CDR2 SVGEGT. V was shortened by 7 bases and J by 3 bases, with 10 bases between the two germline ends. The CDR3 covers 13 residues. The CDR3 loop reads CASTLGFYNEQFF. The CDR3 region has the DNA TGTGCCAGCACCTTGGGGTTCTACAATGAGCAGTTCTTC.

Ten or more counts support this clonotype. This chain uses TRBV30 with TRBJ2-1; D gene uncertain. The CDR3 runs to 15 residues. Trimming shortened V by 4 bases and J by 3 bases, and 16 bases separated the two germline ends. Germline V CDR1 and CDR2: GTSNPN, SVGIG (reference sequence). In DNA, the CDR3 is TGTGCCTGGACCCCCGGCCAGCAACTCTACAATGAGCAGTTCTTC. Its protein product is CAWTPGQQLYNEQFF.

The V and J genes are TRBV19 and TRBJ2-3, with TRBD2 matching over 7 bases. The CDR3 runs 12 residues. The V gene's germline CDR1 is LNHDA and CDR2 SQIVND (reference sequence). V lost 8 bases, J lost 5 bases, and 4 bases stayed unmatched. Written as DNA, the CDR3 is TGTGCCAGTCTCGCTAGCGGAGATACGCAGTATTTT. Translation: CASLASGDTQYF.

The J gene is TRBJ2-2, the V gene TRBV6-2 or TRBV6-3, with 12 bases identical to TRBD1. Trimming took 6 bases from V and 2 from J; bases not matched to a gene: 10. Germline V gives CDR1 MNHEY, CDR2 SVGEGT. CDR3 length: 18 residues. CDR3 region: CASSGLAGTGGNTGELFF. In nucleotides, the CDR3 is TGTGCCAGCAGCGGATTGGCCGGGACAGGGGGCAACACCGGGGAGCTGTTTTTT.

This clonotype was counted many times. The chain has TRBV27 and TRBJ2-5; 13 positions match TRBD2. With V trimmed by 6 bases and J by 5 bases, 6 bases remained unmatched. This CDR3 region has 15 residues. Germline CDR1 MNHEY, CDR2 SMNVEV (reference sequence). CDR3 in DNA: TGTGCCAGCAGGGTACTAGCGGGAGGGAGCGAGACCCAGTACTTC. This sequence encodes CASRVLAGGSETQYF.

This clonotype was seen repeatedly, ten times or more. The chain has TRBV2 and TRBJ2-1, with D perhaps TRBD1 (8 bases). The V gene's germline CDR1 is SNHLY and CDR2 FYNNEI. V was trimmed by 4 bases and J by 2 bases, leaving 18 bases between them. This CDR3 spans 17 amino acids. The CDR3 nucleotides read TGTGCCAGCAGTGTGCCCAGGGGGCTAGCGGCCTACAATGAGCAGTTCTTC. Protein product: CASSVPRGLAAYNEQFF.

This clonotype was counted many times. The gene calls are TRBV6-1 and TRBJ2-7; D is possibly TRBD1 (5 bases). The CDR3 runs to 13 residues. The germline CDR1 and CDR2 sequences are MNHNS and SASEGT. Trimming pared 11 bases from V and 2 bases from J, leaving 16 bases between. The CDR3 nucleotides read TGTGCCGTAGAGCGACAGCCCACCTACGAGCAGTACTTC. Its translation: CAVERQPTYEQYF.

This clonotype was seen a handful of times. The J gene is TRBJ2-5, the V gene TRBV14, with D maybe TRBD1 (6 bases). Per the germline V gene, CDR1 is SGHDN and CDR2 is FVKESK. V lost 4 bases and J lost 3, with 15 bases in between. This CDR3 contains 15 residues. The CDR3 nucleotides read TGTGCCAGCAGCCTCCTAGGGGGAAGGGAAGAGACCCAGTACTTC. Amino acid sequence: CASSLLGGREETQYF.

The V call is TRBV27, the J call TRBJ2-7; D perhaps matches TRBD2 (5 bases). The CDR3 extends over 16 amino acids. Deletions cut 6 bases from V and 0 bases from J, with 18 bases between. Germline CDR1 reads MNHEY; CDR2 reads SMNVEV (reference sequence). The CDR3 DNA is TGTGCCAGCAGCTACAAAGAGGGTTTCAGCTCCTACGAGCAGTACTTC. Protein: CASSYKEGFSSYEQYF.

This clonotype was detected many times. For the CDR3, the DNA is TGTGCCAGCAGTTTATCGGCTAGCGGTGTACGGGGGTACGAGCAGTACTTC. It is translated as CASSLSASGVRGYEQYF. This chain links TRBV28 with TRBJ2-7; 7 bases fit TRBD2. CDR1 is MDHEN and CDR2 is SYDVKM in the germline V gene. V shed 1 base, J shed 4 bases, and the junction held 13 bases outside the gene matches. CDR3 size: 17 residues.

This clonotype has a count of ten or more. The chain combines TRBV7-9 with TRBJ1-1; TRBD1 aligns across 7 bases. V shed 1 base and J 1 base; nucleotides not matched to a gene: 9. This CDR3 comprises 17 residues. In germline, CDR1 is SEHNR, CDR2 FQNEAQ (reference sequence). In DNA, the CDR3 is TGTGCCAGCAGCTTAGGTGACAGGGCTGTAGGGAACACTGAAGCTTTCTTT. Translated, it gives CASSLGDRAVGNTEAFF. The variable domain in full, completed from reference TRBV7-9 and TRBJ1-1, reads DTGVSQNPRHKITKRGQNVTFRCDPISEHNRLYWYRQTLGQGPEFLTYFQNEAQLEKSRLLSDRFSAERPKGSFSTLEIQRTEQGDSAMYLCASSLGDRAVGNTEAFFGQGTRLTVV.

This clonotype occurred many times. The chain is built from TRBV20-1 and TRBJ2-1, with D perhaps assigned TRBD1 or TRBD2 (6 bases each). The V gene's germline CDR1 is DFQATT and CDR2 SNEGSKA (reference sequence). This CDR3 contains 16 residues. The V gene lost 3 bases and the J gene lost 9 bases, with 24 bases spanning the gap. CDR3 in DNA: TGCAGTGCTAGGGCCCCCATACGGGAGAGGGGGGTTGAGCAGTTCTTC. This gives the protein CSARAPIRERGVEQFF.

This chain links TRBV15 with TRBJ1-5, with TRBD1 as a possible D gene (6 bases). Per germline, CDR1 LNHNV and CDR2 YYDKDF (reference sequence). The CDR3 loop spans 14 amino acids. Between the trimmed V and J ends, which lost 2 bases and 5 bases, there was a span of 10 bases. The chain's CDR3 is CATSRRKGDQPQHF. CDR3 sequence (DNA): TGTGCCACCAGCAGACGAAAGGGGGATCAGCCCCAGCATTTT.

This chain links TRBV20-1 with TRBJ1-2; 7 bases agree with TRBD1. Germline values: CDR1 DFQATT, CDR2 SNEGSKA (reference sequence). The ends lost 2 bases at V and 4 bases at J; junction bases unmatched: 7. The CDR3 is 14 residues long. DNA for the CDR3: TGCAGTGCTAGATGGACAGGCTTTATCTATGGCTACACCTTC. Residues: CSARWTGFIYGYTF.

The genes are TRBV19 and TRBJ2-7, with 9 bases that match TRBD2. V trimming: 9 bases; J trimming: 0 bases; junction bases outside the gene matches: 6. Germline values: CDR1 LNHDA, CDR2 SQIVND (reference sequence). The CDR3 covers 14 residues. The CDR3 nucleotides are TGTGCCAGAGCCCTTAGCGGGAGCTCCTACGAGCAGTACTTC. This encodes CARALSGSSYEQYF.

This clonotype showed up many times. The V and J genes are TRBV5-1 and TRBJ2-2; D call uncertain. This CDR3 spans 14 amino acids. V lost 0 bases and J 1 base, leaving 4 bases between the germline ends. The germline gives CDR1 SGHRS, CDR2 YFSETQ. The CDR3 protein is CASSLVENTGELFF. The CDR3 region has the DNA TGCGCCAGCAGCTTGGTAGAGAACACCGGGGAGCTGTTTTTT.